This T cell receptor (beta chain) comes out of a study of blood T cell repertoires in COVID-19. Whole-study context: Acute and convalescent COVID-19 samples came from the United States, Italy and Spain. PBMCs, B-cell-depleted T cells, or T cells provided the cDNA or gDNA that made up the material.

Libraries were prepared by immunoSEQ multiplex PCR; TCRdb keeps only in-frame clonotypes and omits some of them. The sample includes about 170,000 clones, roughly 85% seen only once; the top ten take roughly 2%. V shed 5 bases and J 7 bases; nucleotides not matched to a gene: 7. Per germline, CDR1 MDHEN and CDR2 SYDVKM. CDR3 size: 15 residues. The chain employs TRBV28 and TRBJ1-6; TRBD1 matches at 8 bases. The receptor's source is an elderly woman with acute or convalescent COVID-19. Sample: peripheral blood. This chain's CDR3 is CASSSLDRGNSPLHF. In DNA form, the CDR3 reads TGTGCCAGCAGTAGCCTAGACAGGGGAAATTCACCCCTCCACTTT.